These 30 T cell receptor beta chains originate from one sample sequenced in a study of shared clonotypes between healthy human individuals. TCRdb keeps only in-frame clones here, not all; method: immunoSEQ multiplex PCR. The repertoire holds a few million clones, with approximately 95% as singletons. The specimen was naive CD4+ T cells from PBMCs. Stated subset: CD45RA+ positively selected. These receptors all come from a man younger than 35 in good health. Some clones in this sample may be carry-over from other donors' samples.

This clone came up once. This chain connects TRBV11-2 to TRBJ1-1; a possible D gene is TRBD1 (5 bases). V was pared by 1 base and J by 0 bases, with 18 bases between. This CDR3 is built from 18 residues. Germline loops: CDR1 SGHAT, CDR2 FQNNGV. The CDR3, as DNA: TGTGCCAGCAGCTTAGTGGAGTCAGGGTGGGGAATGAACACTGAAGCTTTCTTT. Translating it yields CASSLVESGWGMNTEAFF. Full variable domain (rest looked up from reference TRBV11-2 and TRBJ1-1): EAGVAQSPRYKIIEKRQSVAFWCNPISGHATLYWYQQILGQGPKLLIQFQNNGVVDDSQLPKDRFSAERLKGVDSTLKIQPAKLEDSAVYLCASSLVESGWGMNTEAFFGQGTRLTVV.

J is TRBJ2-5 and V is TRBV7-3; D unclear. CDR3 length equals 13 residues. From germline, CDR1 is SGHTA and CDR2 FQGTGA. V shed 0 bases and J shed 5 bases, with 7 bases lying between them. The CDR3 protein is CASSLTALETQYF. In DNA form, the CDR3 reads TGTGCCAGCAGCTTAACCGCGCTGGAGACCCAGTACTTC.

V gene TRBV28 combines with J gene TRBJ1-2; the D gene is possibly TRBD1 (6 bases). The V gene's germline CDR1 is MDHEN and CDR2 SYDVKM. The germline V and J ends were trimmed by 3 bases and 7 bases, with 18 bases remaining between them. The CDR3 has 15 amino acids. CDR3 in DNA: TGTGCCAGCAGTTTGGGGGCAAGAAAATTTATTGGCTACACCTTC. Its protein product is CASSLGARKFIGYTF.

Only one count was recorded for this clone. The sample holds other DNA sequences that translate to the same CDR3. The CDR3: CASSSGLAGAGEQYF. CDR3 in DNA: TGTGCCAGCAGCTCGGGACTAGCGGGAGCGGGCGAGCAGTACTTC. V is TRBV11-3 and J is TRBJ2-7; TRBD2 aligns across 14 bases. CDR3 length: 15 residues. V shed 4 bases, J shed 6 bases, and the junction held 5 bases outside the gene matches. CDR1 is SGHNT, CDR2 YENEEA, per germline.

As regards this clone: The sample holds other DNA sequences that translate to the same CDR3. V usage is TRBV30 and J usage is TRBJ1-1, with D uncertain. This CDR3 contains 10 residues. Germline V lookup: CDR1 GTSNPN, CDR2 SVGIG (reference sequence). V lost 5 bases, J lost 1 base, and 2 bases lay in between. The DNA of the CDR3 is TGTGCCTGGGGGAACACTGAAGCTTTCTTT. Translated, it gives CAWGNTEAFF.

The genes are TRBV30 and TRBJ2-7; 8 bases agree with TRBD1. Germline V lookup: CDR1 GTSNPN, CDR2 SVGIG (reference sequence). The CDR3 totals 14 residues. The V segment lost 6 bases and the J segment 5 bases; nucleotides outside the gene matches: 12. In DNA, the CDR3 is TGTGCCTGTGCCCGTCGACAGGGGTTCGACGAGCAGTACTTC. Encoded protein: CACARRQGFDEQYF.

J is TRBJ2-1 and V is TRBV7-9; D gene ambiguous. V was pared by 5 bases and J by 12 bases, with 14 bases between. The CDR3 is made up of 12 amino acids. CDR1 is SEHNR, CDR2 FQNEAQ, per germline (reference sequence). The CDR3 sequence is CASSRTGWGQFF. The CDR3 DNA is TGTGCCAGCAGCCGTACCGGCTGGGGGCAGTTCTTC. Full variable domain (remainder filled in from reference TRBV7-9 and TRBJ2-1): DTGVSQNPRHKITKRGQNVTFRCDPISEHNRLYWYRQTLGQGPEFLTYFQNEAQLEKSRLLSDRFSAERPKGSFSTLEIQRTEQGDSAMYLCASSRTGWGQFFGPGTRLTVL.

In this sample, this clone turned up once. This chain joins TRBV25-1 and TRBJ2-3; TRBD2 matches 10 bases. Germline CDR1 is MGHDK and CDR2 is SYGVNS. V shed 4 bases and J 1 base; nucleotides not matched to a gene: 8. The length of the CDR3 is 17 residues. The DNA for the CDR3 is TGTGCCAGCAGTGTCATGACTAGCGGGTATGGCACAGATACGCAGTATTTT. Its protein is CASSVMTSGYGTDTQYF.

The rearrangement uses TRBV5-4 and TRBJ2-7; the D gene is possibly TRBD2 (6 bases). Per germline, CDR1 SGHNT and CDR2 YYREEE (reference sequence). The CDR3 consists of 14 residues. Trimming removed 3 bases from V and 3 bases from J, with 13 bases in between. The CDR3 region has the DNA TGTGCCAGCAGCTCGGGACTTATTTTCTACGAGCAGTACTTC. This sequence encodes CASSSGLIFYEQYF.

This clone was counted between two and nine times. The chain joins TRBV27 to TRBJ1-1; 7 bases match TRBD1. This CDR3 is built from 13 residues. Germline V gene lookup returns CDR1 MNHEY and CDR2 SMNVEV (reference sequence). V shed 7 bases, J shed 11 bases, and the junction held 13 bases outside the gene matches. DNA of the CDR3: TGTGCCAGCATCCTACGAGGGGGCCTACGGGCTTTCTTT. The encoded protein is CASILRGGLRAFF.

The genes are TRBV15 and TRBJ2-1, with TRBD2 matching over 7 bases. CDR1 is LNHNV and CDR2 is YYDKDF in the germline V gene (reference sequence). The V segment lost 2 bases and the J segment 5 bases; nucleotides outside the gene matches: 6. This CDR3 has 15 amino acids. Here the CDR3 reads CATSRPSGVNNEQFF. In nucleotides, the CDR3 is TGTGCCACCAGCAGACCGAGCGGGGTTAACAATGAGCAGTTCTTC. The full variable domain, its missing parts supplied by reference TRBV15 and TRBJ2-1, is DAMVIQNPRYQVTQFGKPVTLSCSQTLNHNVMYWYQQKSSQAPKLLFHYYDKDFNNEADTPDNFQSRRPNTSFCFLDIRSPGLGDTAMYLCATSRPSGVNNEQFFGPGTRLTVL.

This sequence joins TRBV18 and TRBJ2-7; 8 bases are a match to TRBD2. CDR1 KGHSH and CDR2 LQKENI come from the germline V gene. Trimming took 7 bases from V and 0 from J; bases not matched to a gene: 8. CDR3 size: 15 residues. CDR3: CASYISGGHSYEQYF. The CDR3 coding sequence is TGTGCCAGCTACATCAGCGGGGGCCACTCCTACGAGCAGTACTTC.

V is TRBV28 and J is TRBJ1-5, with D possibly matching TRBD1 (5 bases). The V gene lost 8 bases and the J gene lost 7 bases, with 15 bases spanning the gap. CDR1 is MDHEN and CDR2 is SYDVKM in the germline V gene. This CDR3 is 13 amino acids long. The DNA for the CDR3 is TGTGCCAGCCTAAGCAGGGAAAGCCAGCCCCAGCATTTT. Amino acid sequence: CASLSRESQPQHF.

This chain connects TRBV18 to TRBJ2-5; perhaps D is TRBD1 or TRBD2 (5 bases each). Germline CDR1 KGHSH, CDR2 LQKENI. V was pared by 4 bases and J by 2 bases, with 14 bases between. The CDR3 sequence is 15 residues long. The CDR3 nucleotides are TGTGCCAGCTCACGCCCCTCGGGGCCGCAAGAGACCCAGTACTTC. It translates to CASSRPSGPQETQYF.

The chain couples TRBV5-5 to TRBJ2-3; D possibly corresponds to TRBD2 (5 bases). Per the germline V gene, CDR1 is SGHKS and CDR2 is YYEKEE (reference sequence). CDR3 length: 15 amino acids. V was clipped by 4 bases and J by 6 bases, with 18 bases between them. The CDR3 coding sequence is TGTGCCAGCAGCCCGTGGGGAGTCCTAGCCGATACGCAGTATTTT. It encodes CASSPWGVLADTQYF.

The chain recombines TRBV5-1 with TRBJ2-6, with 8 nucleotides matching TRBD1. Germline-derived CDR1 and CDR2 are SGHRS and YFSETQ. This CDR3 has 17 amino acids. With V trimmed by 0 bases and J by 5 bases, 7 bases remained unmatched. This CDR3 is CASSLDAGGARANVLTF. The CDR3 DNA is TGCGCCAGCAGCTTGGATGCAGGGGGCGCTCGGGCCAACGTCCTGACTTTC.

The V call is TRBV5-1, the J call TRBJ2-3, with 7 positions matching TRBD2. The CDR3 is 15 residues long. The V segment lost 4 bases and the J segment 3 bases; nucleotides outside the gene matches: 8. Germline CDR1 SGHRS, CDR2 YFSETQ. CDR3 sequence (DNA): TGCGCCAGCAGCCCTATAGCTAGCGGAACAGATACGCAGTATTTT. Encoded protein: CASSPIASGTDTQYF.

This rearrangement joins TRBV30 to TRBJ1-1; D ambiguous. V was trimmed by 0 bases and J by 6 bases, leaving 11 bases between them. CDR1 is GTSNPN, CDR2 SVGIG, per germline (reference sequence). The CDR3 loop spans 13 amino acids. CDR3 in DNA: TGTGCCTGGAGTGTTGGTGGTAAGGCTGAAGCTTTCTTT. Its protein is CAWSVGGKAEAFF.

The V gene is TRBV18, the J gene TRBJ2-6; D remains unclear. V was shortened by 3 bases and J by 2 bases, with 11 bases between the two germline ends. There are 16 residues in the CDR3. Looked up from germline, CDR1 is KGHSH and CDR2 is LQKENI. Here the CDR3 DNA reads TGTGCCAGCTCACCTCTACTGTTTACTGGGGCCAACGTCCTGACTTTC. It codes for CASSPLLFTGANVLTF.

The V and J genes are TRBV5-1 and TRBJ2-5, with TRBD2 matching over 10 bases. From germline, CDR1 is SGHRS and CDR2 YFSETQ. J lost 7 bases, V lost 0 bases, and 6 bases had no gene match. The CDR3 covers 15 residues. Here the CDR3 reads CASSLEREGPGTQYF. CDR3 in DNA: TGCGCCAGCAGCTTGGAGCGGGAGGGCCCCGGGACCCAGTACTTC.

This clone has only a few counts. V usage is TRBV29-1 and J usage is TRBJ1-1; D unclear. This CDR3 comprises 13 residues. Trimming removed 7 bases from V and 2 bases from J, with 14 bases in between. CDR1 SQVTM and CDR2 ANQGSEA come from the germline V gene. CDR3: CSATQLANTEAFF. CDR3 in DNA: TGCAGCGCTACCCAACTTGCTAACACTGAAGCTTTCTTT.

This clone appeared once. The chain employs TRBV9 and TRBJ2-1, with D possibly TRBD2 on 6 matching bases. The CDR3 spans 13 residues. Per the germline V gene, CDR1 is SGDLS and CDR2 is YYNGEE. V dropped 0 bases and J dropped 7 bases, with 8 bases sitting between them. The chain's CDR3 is CASSVGAGNEQFF. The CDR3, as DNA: TGTGCCAGCAGCGTAGGCGCGGGGAATGAGCAGTTCTTC.

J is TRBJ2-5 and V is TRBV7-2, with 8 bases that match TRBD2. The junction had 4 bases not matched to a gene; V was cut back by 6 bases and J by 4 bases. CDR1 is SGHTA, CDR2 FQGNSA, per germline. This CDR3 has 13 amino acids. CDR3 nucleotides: TGTGCCAGCAGGATTACTAGCGGAGAGACCCAGTACTTC. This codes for CASRITSGETQYF.

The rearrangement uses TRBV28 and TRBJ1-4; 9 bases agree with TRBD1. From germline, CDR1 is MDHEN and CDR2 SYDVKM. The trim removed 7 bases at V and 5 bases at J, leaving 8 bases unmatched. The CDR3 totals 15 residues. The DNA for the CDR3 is TGTGCCAGCACCCTCAGGGGACAGGGAAATGAAAAACTGTTTTTT. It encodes CASTLRGQGNEKLFF.

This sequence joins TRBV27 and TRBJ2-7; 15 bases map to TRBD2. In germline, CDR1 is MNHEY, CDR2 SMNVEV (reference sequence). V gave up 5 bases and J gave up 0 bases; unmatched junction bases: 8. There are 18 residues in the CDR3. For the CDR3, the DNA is TGTGCCAGCAGTCCACCGGGACTAGCGGGGGGACCCTCCTACGAGCAGTACTTC. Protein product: CASSPPGLAGGPSYEQYF.

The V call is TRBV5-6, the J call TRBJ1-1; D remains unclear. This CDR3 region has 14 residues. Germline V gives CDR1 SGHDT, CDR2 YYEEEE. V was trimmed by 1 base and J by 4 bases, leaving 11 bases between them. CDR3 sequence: CASSLFSRPTEAFF. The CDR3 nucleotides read TGTGCCAGCAGCTTGTTTTCCCGCCCCACTGAAGCTTTCTTT.

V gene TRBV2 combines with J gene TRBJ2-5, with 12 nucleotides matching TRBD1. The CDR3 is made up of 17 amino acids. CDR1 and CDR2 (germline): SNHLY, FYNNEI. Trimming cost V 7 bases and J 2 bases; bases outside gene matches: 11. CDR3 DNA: TGTGCCAGCAAGACCGGGACAGGGGGCGCGAGTCAAGAGACCCAGTACTTC. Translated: CASKTGTGGASQETQYF. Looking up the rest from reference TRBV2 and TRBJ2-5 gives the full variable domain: EPEVTQTPSHQVTQMGQEVILRCVPISNHLYFYWYRQILGQKVEFLVSFYNNEISEKSEIFDDQFSVERPDGSNFTLKIRSTKLEDSAMYFCASKTGTGGASQETQYFGPGTRLLVL.

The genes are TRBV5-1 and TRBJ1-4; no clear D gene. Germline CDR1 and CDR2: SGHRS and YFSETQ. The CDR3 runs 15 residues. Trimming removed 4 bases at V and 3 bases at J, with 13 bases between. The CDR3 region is CASSIQPGPNEKLFF. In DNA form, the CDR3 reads TGCGCCAGCAGCATCCAACCGGGTCCTAATGAAAAACTGTTTTTT.

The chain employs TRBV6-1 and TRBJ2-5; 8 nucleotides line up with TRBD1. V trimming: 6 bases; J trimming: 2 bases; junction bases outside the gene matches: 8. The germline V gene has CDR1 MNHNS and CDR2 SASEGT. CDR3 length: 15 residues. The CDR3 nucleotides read TGTGCCAGCAGGTCAACAGGGGGAGGACAAGAGACCCAGTACTTC. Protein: CASRSTGGGQETQYF.

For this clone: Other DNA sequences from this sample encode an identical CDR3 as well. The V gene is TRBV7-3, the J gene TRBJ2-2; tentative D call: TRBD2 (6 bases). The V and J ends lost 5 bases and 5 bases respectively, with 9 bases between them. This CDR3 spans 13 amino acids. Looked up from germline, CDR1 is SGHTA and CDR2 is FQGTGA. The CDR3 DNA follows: TGTGCCAGCAGCCTCAGCGGGACCGGGGAGCTGTTTTTT. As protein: CASSLSGTGELFF.